The sample holds many counts of the clone carrying this T cell receptor beta chain. Its antigen is undetermined. This entry comes from a study of T cell repertoires in cytomegalovirus infection. Across the study: As its CMV epitopes, the study selected recently identified HLA-C-restricted and well-studied HLA-B-restricted targets.

TCRdb redid the calling of the reads with MiXCR, one entry per CDR3 protein. The table has approximately 1,000,000 distinct CDR3 sequences, about a third seen once. This CDR3 is built from 14 residues. V dropped 5 bases and J dropped 5 bases, with 13 bases sitting between them. CDR1 SEHNR and CDR2 FQNEAQ come from the germline V gene (reference sequence). This specimen consisted of cultured CD8+ T cells from PBMCs, obtained from culture after CMV antigen stimulation. The source is a human donor in good health (CMV status not recorded). Some clones in this sample may be carry-over from other donors' samples. The chain joins TRBV7-9 to TRBJ2-1, with a possible D match to TRBD2 (6 bases). The CDR3 region is CASSKPGVHNEQFF. The CDR3 bases are TGTGCCAGCAGCAAGCCGGGGGTGCACAATGAGCAGTTCTTC.